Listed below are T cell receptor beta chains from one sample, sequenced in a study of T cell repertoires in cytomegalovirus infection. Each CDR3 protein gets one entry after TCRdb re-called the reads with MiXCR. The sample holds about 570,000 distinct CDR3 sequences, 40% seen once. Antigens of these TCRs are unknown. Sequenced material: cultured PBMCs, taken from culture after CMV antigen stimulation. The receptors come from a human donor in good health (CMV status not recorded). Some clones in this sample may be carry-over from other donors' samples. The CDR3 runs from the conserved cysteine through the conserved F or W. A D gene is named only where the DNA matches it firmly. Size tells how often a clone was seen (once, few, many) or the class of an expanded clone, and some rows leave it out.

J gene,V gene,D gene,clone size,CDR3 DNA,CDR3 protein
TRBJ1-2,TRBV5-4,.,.,TGTGCCAGCACCTCCCGCGTGGGGGCCTATGGCTACACCTTC,CASTSRVGAYGYTF
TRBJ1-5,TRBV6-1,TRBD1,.,TGTGCCACCCAGGGGGAGAAACGGGGTTTGCCCCAGCATTTT,CATQGEKRGLPQHF
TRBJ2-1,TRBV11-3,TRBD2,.,TGTGCCAGCAGCTTAGATCACCCCTTAGCGGGGGCGCGTTCAGGCGAGCAGTTCTTC,CASSLDHPLAGARSGEQFF
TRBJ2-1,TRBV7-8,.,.,TGTGCCAGCAGCAGAGGGGGCGGGAGTGGGGATGAGCAGTTCTTC,CASSRGGGSGDEQFF
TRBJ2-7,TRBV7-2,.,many,TGTGCCAGCAGCTTAAGGCCCGGACACGAGCAGTACTTC,CASSLRPGHEQYF
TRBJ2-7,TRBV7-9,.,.,TGTGCCAGCAGCAATAGCGCCCTCTACGAGCAGTACTTC,CASSNSALYEQYF
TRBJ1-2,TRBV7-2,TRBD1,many,TGTGCCAGCAGCCGGGACAGGGTGGGGGGCTACACCTTC,CASSRDRVGGYTF
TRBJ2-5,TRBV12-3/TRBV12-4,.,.,TGTGCCAGCAGCAACACCCCAAAGGGGACCCAGTACTTC,CASSNTPKGTQYF
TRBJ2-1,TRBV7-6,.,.,TGTGCCAGCAGCTTAGGTGTGGGAGATGAGCAGTTCTTC,CASSLGVGDEQFF
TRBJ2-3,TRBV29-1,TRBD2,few,TGCAGCGTTGGGTCTAGCGGGGGGTCAGATACGCAGTATTTT,CSVGSSGGSDTQYF
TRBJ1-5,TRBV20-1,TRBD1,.,TGCAGTGCTAGAGACTTGACAGGGAACAATCAGCCCCAGCATTTT,CSARDLTGNNQPQHF
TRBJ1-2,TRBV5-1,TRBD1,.,TGCGCCAGCAGCTCAAACCGGGACAGGGATGGCTACACCTTC,CASSSNRDRDGYTF
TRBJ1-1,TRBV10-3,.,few,TGTGCCATCAGTGTAAATGTTTTCGCTGAAGCTTTCTTT,CAISVNVFAEAFF
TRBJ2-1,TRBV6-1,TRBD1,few,TGTGCCAGCAGTAAGGGACAGGGGATCTACAATGAGCAGTTCTTC,CASSKGQGIYNEQFF
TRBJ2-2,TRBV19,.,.,TGTGCCAGTAGCCTTAGTACGAACACCGGGGAGCTGTTTTTT,CASSLSTNTGELFF
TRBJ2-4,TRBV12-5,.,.,TGTGCTAGTGCCTCGGGCAGCAAAAACATTCAGTACTTC,CASASGSKNIQYF
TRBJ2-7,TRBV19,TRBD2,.,TGTGCCAGTGCAGAGCTAGCGGGCCCTTACGAGCAGTACTTC,CASAELAGPYEQYF
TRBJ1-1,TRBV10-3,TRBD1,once,TGTGCCATCCAGGGGGTGAACACTGAAGCTTTCTTT,CAIQGVNTEAFF
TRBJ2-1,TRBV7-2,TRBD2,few,TGTGCCAGCAGCCGACCGGGACTAGCGGGAGGTCGAGAAAGGGGGAGCTCCTACAATGAGCAGTTCTTC,CASSRPGLAGGRERGSSYNEQFF
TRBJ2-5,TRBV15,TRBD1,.,TGTGCCACCAGCACAGGGACAGACAACCAAGAGACCCAGTACTTC,CATSTGTDNQETQYF
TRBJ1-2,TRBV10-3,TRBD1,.,TGTGCCATCAGTCAGGGGGCCGCAAGTCTTAGCTACACCTTC,CAISQGAASLSYTF
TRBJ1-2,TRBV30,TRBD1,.,TGTGCCTGGCTTTACAGGGGACTGACTAACTATGGCTACACCTTC,CAWLYRGLTNYGYTF
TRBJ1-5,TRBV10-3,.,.,TGTGCCATCGATGCAGGTTATAGCAATCAGCCCCAGCATTTT,CAIDAGYSNQPQHF
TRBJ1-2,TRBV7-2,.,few,TGTGCCAGCAGCTTAGGGGCGGGGCCCCCCTATGGCTACACCTTC,CASSLGAGPPYGYTF
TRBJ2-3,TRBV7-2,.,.,TGTGCCAGCAGCTTAATGCGGGGCGCCGATACGCAGTATTTT,CASSLMRGADTQYF
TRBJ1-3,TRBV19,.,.,TGTGCCAGTAGTACCGGTGGCTCTGGAAACACCATATATTTT,CASSTGGSGNTIYF
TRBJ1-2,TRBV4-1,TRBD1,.,TGCGCCAGCAGCCAATCCGGGACAGGCGGTGGCTACACCTTC,CASSQSGTGGGYTF
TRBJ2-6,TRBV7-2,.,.,TGTGCCAGCAGCCCTGAAAGCGGTCCCGGGTACAACGTCCTGACTTTC,CASSPESGPGYNVLTF
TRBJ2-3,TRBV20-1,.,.,TGCAGTGCTGCCCGCGACACAGATACGCAGTATTTT,CSAARDTDTQYF
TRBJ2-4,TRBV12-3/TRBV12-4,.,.,TGTGCCAGCACCCGCCGGGGTACTGAAAACATTCAGTACTTC,CASTRRGTENIQYF
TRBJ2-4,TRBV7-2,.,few,TGTGCCAGCAGCCCTGGGGGCATTCAGTACTTC,CASSPGGIQYF
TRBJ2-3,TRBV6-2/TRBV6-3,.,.,TGTGCCAGCAGTTACTCGAGTATTGCGGGGAGCAACACAGATACGCAGTATTTT,CASSYSSIAGSNTDTQYF
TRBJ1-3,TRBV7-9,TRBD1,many,TGTGCCAGCAGCTTATTAGGGTACCGGGACAGGAGCTTCTCTGGAAACACCATATATTTT,CASSLLGYRDRSFSGNTIYF
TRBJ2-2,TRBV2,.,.,TGTGCCAGCACGCTAGGGTTTACGAACACCGGGGAGCTGTTTTTT,CASTLGFTNTGELFF
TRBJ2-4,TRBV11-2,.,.,TGTGCCAGCAGCCCCTCCGCATTAGCCAAAAACATTCAGTACTTC,CASSPSALAKNIQYF